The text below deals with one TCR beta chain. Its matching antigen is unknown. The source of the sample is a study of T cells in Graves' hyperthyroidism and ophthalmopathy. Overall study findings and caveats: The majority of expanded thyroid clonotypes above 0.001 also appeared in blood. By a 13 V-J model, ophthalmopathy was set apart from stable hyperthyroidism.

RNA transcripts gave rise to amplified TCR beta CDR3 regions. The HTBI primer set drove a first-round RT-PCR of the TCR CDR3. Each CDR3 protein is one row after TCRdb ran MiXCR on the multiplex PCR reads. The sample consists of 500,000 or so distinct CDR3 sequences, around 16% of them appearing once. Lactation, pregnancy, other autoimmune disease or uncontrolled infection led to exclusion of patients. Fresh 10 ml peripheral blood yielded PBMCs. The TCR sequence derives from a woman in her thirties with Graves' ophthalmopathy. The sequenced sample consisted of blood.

The CDR3 protein is CASSPDSGSADTQYF. Written as DNA, the CDR3 is TGTGCCAGCAGCCCCGATAGCGGGTCAGCAGATACGCAGTATTTT. This chain uses TRBV7-3 with TRBJ2-3, with TRBD2 matching over 7 bases. Trimming took 5 bases from V and 4 from J; bases not matched to a gene: 9. This CDR3 is built from 15 residues. Germline V gives CDR1 SGHTA, CDR2 FQGTGA.